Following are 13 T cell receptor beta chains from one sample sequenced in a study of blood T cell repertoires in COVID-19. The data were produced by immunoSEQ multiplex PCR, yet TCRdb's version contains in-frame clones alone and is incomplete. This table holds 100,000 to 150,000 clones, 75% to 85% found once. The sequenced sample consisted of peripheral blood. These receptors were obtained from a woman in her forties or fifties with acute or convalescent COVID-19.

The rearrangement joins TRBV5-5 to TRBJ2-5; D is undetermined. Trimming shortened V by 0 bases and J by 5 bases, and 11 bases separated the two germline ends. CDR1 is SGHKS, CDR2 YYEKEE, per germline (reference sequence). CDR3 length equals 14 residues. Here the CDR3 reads CASSLESFRETQYF. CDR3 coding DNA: TGTGCCAGCAGCTTGGAATCCTTCCGGGAGACCCAGTACTTC.

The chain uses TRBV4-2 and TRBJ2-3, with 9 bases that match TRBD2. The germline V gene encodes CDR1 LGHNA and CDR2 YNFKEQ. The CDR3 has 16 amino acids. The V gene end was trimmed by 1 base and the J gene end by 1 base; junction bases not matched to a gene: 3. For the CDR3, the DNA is TGTGCCAGCAGCCAAGGCTCTAGCGGGGGCACAGATACGCAGTATTTT. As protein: CASSQGSSGGTDTQYF.

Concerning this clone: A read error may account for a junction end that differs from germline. CDR3 residues: CASSPLGGPHSTDTQYF. CDR3 nucleotides: TGTGCTAGCAGCCCGCTGGGAGGTCCCCATAGCACAGATACGCAGTATTTT. The chain employs TRBV7-7 and TRBJ2-3; a weak D match, TRBD2 (6 bases). CDR3 size: 17 residues. Germline V gene sequence: CDR1 SSHAT, CDR2 FNYEAQ (reference sequence).

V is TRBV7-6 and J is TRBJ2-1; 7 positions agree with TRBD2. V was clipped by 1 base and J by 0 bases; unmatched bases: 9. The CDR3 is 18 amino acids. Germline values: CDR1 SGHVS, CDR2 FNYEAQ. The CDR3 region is CASSLVVGGGSSYNEQFF. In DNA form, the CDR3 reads TGTGCCAGCAGCTTAGTAGTCGGCGGGGGAAGCTCCTACAATGAGCAGTTCTTC.

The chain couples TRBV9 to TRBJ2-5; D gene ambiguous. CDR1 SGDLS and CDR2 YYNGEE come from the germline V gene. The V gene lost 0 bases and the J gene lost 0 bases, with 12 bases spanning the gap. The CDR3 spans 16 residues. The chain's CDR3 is CASSVGFQNYQETQYF. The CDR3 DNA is TGTGCCAGCAGCGTAGGGTTCCAGAATTACCAAGAGACCCAGTACTTC.

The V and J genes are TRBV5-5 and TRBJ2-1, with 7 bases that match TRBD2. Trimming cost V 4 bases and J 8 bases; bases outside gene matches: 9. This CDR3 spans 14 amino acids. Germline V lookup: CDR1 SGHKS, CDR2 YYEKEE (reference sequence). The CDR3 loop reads CASSLSRTSDEQFF. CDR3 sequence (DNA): TGTGCCAGCAGCCTGTCACGGACTAGTGATGAGCAGTTCTTC.

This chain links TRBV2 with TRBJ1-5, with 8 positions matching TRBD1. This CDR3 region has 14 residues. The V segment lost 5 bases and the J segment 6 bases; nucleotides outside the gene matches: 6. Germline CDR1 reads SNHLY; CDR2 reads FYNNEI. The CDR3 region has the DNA TGTGCCAGCAGTTTCCAGGGGGCTGGTCAGCCCCAGCATTTT. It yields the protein CASSFQGAGQPQHF.

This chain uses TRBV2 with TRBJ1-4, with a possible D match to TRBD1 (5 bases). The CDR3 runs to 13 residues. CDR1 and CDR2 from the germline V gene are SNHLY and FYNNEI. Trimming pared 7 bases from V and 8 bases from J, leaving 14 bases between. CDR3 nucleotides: TGTGCCAGCAACGGATACGCAGGGGAAAAACTGTTTTTT. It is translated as CASNGYAGEKLFF. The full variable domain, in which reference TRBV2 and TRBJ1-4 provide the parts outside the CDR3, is EPEVTQTPSHQVTQMGQEVILRCVPISNHLYFYWYRQILGQKVEFLVSFYNNEISEKSEIFDDQFSVERPDGSNFTLKIRSTKLEDSAMYFCASNGYAGEKLFFGSGTQLSVL.

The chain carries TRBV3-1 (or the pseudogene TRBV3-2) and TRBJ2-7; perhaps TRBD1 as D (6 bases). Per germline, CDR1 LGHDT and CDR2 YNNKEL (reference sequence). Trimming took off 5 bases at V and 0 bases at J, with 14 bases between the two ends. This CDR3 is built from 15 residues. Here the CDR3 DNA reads TGTGCCAGCAGCAGTAGACAGGCCCCCTCCTACGAGCAGTACTTC. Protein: CASSSRQAPSYEQYF.

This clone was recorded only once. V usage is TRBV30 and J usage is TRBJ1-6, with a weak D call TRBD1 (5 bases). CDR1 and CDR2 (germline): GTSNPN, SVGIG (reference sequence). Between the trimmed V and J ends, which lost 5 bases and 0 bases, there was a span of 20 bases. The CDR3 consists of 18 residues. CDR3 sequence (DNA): TGTGCCTGGTGGCCCGGAGGGGCCGAGAGCTCCTATAATTCACCCCTCCACTTT. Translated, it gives CAWWPGGAESSYNSPLHF.

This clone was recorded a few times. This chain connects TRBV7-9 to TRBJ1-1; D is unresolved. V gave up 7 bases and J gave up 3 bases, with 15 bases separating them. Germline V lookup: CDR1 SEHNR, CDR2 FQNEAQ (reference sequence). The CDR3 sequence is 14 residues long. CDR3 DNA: TGTGCCAGCAAATCCCACGAGGGTTACACTGAAGCTTTCTTT. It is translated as CASKSHEGYTEAFF.

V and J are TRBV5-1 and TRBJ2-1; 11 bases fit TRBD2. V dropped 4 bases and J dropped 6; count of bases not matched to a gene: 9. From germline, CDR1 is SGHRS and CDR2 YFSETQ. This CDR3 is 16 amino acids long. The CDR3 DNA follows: TGCGCCAGCAGCCCCAGTTTCCTAGCGGGAGGCAATGAGCAGTTCTTC. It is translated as CASSPSFLAGGNEQFF.

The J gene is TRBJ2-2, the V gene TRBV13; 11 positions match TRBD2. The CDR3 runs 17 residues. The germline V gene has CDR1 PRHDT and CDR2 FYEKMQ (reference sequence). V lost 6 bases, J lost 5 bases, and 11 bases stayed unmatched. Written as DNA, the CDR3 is TGTGCCAGCAGTGACCGGGCTAGCGGGGGGATTACCGGGGAGCTGTTTTTT. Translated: CASSDRASGGITGELFF.